A single T cell receptor beta chain is shown here with its context. The antigen is unknown. This sample stems from a study of T cells in women clearing cervical HPV infection. Study summary: Cases were women with histologically confirmed HPV16-related CIN3 or worse, including a couple of invasive cancers. Blood came at first lesion visit for cases, post-clearance for controls. Overall study results and limits: A classifier using richness and V gene abundances reached an AUC of around 0.83.

The data were produced by immunoSEQ multiplex PCR, yet TCRdb's version contains in-frame clones alone and is incomplete. The table lists fewer than 35,000 clones. Material for sequencing was blood buffy coat. The origin of this receptor is a woman between 18 and 69 years old with a cervical HPV16 infection that either progressed to CIN3+ or cleared (not recorded which).

CDR3 protein: CSARTTGNQPQHF. Incomplete CDR3 DNA: TGCAGTGCTAGAACGACAGGGAATCAGCCC. V and J are TRBV20-1 and TRBJ1-5, with 7 bases aligning to TRBD1. From the germline J gene comes the end of the CDR3, since the read stops 3 residues before it. The ends lost 2 bases at V and 4 bases at J; junction bases unmatched: 2. From germline, CDR1 is DFQATT and CDR2 SNEGSKA (reference sequence). This CDR3 comprises 13 residues.